The 21 T cell receptor beta chains in this list originate from one sample, sequenced in a study of CD8+ T cells in alopecia areata (dated by TCRdb to about 2018). Library preparation was by the immunoSEQ multiplex PCR assay. RNA was extracted from all samples and reverse transcribed into cDNA as template for TCR sequencing. TCRdb took this table from immuneACCESS and kept in-frame rearrangements with V and J called. Such tables lack part of the clones; where checked against another copy, unresolved V genes explain under half of the gap, and the rest is unexplained. This sample has 170,000 or so clones in its table, and less than 70% of those were observed once. The top ten clones comprise approximately 0.9% of the sample. The time point tag for this specimen amounts to: less than five weeks on oral tofacitinib. The treatment or condition label corresponds to: oral pan-JAK inhibitor, 5-10 mg twice daily.

The sequenced sample was CD4+ T cells sorted from blood, obtained at week 4, from a patient treated with tofacitinib. The receptors derive from a human donor with alopecia areata.

This clone turned up a few times. The V and J genes are TRBV7-9 and TRBJ2-1; the D is unclear. Trimming stripped 7 bases from V and 6 bases from J, with 10 bases between. Germline loops: CDR1 SEHNR, CDR2 FQNEAQ (reference sequence). The CDR3 consists of 12 residues. DNA for the CDR3: TGTGCCAGCACCAAATTGCGCAATGAGCAGTTCTTC. It codes for CASTKLRNEQFF.

The chain joins TRBV13 to TRBJ2-6; possible D gene TRBD1, 6 bases. CDR1 and CDR2 (germline): PRHDT, FYEKMQ (reference sequence). This CDR3 region has 20 residues. Trimming pared 2 bases from V and 1 base from J, leaving 21 bases between. The CDR3 coding sequence is TGTGCCAGCAGCTTATACGTTAGGGCCAGGGGCCTGTCTGGGGCCAACGTCCTGACTTTC. Its translation: CASSLYVRARGLSGANVLTF.

This clone has a single count. The chain uses TRBV6-1 and TRBJ2-3; 8 positions agree with TRBD2. The CDR3 loop spans 15 amino acids. V dropped 6 bases and J dropped 2; count of bases not matched to a gene: 7. Germline V gene lookup returns CDR1 MNHNS and CDR2 SASEGT. The CDR3 here is CASRVVAGSTDTQYF. CDR3 DNA: TGTGCCAGCAGAGTCGTAGCGGGGTCCACAGATACGCAGTATTTT.

CDR3 DNA: TGCAGCGTTGTGGGCCTTAATGAAAAACTGTTTTTT. Translating gives CSVVGLNEKLFF. The J gene is TRBJ1-4, the V gene TRBV29-1, with no clear D. This CDR3 spans 12 amino acids. Germline CDR1 and CDR2: SQVTM and ANQGSEA. Trimming stripped 4 bases from V and 4 bases from J, with 7 bases between.

The rearrangement uses TRBV2 and TRBJ2-5; D may be TRBD2 (5 bases). Germline V gene lookup returns CDR1 SNHLY and CDR2 FYNNEI. V was shortened by 0 bases and J by 5 bases, with 13 bases between the two germline ends. The CDR3 is 15 residues long. The CDR3 sequence is CASSEAPTVAETQYF. In DNA form, the CDR3 reads TGTGCCAGCAGTGAAGCGCCCACGGTAGCGGAGACCCAGTACTTC.

This chain links TRBV6-6 with TRBJ1-6; D gene unclear. Trimming removed 9 bases from V and 2 bases from J, with 17 bases in between. The CDR3 covers 16 residues. CDR1 is MNHNY, CDR2 SVGAGI, per germline (reference sequence). CDR3 sequence (DNA): TGTGCCAGTCGCATAAGGGAGATCCCCTATAATTCACCCCTCCACTTT. It codes for CASRIREIPYNSPLHF.

V gene TRBV29-1 combines with J gene TRBJ1-1; D not resolved. The germline V and J ends were trimmed by 6 bases and 2 bases, with 19 bases remaining between them. The CDR3 length is 15 residues. Germline CDR1 and CDR2: SQVTM and ANQGSEA. The CDR3 sequence: CSVGRVRVENTEAFF. CDR3 in DNA: TGCAGCGTGGGAAGGGTGAGGGTGGAAAACACTGAAGCTTTCTTT.

This clone is a singleton in its sample. The chain uses TRBV29-1 and TRBJ1-5, with 8 bases fitting TRBD1. V shed 4 bases, J shed 0 bases, and the junction held 2 bases outside the gene matches. The V gene's germline CDR1 is SQVTM and CDR2 ANQGSEA. CDR3 length equals 14 residues. In nucleotides, the CDR3 is TGCAGCGTTGCACAGGGGGATAGCAATCAGCCCCAGCATTTT. It encodes CSVAQGDSNQPQHF.

This clone turned up a few times. The rearrangement links TRBV29-1 to TRBJ1-2; 8 bases agree with TRBD1. With 6 bases clipped from V and 8 bases from J, the junction kept 11 bases outside the gene matches. The germline gives CDR1 SQVTM, CDR2 ANQGSEA. The CDR3 is 13 amino acids. CDR3 protein: CSVSTGGSRGYTF. The CDR3 DNA sequence: TGCAGCGTGTCCACAGGGGGATCACGCGGCTACACCTTC. Full variable domain (outside the CDR3, taken from reference TRBV29-1 and TRBJ1-2): SAVISQKPSRDICQRGTSLTIQCQVDSQVTMMFWYRQQPGQSLTLIATANQGSEATYESGFVIDKFPISRPNLTFSTLTVSNMSPEDSSIYLCSVSTGGSRGYTFGSGTRLTVV.

The chain carries TRBV29-1 and TRBJ1-1; 8 bases map to TRBD1. CDR1 is SQVTM and CDR2 is ANQGSEA in the germline V gene. V shed 5 bases, J shed 3 bases, and the junction held 8 bases outside the gene matches. There are 14 residues in the CDR3. Written as DNA, the CDR3 is TGCAGCGTTACAGGACAGGGAGGGGACACTGAAGCTTTCTTT. The encoded protein is CSVTGQGGDTEAFF.

J is TRBJ2-5 and V is TRBV15; weak D call: TRBD1 (6 bases). CDR1 and CDR2 from the germline V gene are LNHNV and YYDKDF (reference sequence). The CDR3 sequence is 15 residues long. V dropped 0 bases and J dropped 2 bases, with 10 bases sitting between them. The CDR3 bases are TGTGCCACCAGCAGAGATAGGGGGACACAAGAGACCCAGTACTTC. Amino acid sequence: CATSRDRGTQETQYF.

This clone was seen just once. The chain is built from TRBV29-1 and TRBJ2-5, with a possible D match to TRBD2 (6 bases). The CDR3 runs to 13 residues. Deletions cut 8 bases from V and 2 bases from J, with 15 bases between. Germline V gene sequence: CDR1 SQVTM, CDR2 ANQGSEA. CDR3 nucleotides: TGCAGCTCAGGGAGGCTAAGTCAAGAGACCCAGTACTTC. Its translation: CSSGRLSQETQYF.

V and J are TRBV30 and TRBJ1-1; no clear D. The CDR3 contains 12 residues. Germline V gene data show CDR1 as GTSNPN and CDR2 as SVGIG (reference sequence). V lost 0 bases, J lost 10 bases, and 12 bases lay in between. The CDR3 DNA follows: TGTGCCTGGAGTGTCGCGTCTGGGGTAGCTTTCTTT. This sequence encodes CAWSVASGVAFF.

This rearrangement joins TRBV5-6 to TRBJ2-7, with TRBD1 matching over 7 bases. CDR1 is SGHDT, CDR2 YYEEEE, per germline. The V and J ends lost 3 bases and 3 bases, in that order; junction bases with no gene match: 3. The CDR3 is 13 amino acids. The CDR3 DNA sequence: TGTGCCAGCAGCTGGGGACAGCTCTACGAGCAGTACTTC. Residues: CASSWGQLYEQYF.

The chain uses TRBV7-2 and TRBJ2-1; the D call may be TRBD1 or TRBD2 (6 bases each). The germline V gene encodes CDR1 SGHTA and CDR2 FQGNSA. The CDR3 contains 16 residues. The V and J ends lost 1 base and 3 bases respectively, with 13 bases between them. In DNA, the CDR3 is TGTGCCAGCAGCTTAGTCGGGGGCAGGGGCTACAATGAGCAGTTCTTC. This gives the protein CASSLVGGRGYNEQFF.

This chain links TRBV4-1 with TRBJ2-2; no definite D call. With 4 bases removed from V and 0 bases from J, the gap between germline ends came to 15 bases. Germline CDR1 reads MGHRA; CDR2 reads YSYEKL. CDR3 length equals 17 residues. DNA for the CDR3: TGCGCCAGCAGCCCAAGGTTGAACAACGCGAACACCGGGGAGCTGTTTTTT. Translating it yields CASSPRLNNANTGELFF.

In its sample, this clone was seen a few times. The rearrangement links TRBV18 to TRBJ1-3; D not certain. V shed 2 bases and J shed 0 bases, with 8 bases lying between them. The CDR3 has 15 residues. Germline CDR1 is KGHSH and CDR2 is LQKENI. The CDR3 here is CASSPVMVSGNTIYF. The CDR3 DNA sequence: TGTGCCAGCTCACCAGTGATGGTCTCTGGAAACACCATATATTTT.

The sample holds a few counts of this clone. The rearrangement links TRBV11-2 to TRBJ2-5, with 10 bases lining up with TRBD1. The CDR3 runs 14 residues. Looked up from germline, CDR1 is SGHAT and CDR2 is FQNNGV. Losses at the gene ends were 4 bases for V and 3 bases for J; bases not matched to a gene: 2. The chain's CDR3 is CASSWTGGEETQYF. CDR3 bases: TGTGCCAGCAGCTGGACAGGGGGAGAAGAGACCCAGTACTTC.

The V call is TRBV29-1, the J call TRBJ2-5; no reliable D call. Per germline, CDR1 SQVTM and CDR2 ANQGSEA. Trimming shortened V by 2 bases and J by 5 bases, and 9 bases separated the two germline ends. The CDR3 consists of 12 residues. The CDR3 reads CSVERVEETQYF. DNA for the CDR3: TGCAGCGTTGAAAGGGTTGAGGAGACCCAGTACTTC. Supplemented by reference TRBV29-1 and TRBJ2-5, the full variable domain reads SAVISQKPSRDICQRGTSLTIQCQVDSQVTMMFWYRQQPGQSLTLIATANQGSEATYESGFVIDKFPISRPNLTFSTLTVSNMSPEDSSIYLCSVERVEETQYFGPGTRLLVL.

The chain recombines TRBV13 with TRBJ2-5; 9 nucleotides match TRBD2. The CDR3 has 16 residues. Germline V CDR1 and CDR2: PRHDT, FYEKMQ (reference sequence). The V segment lost 5 bases and the J segment 5 bases; nucleotides outside the gene matches: 12. The CDR3 region is CASSLAGGGAAETQYF. CDR3 DNA: TGTGCCAGCAGCCTCGCAGGCGGGGGGGCGGCGGAGACCCAGTACTTC.

The chain carries TRBV6-6 and TRBJ2-7; TRBD1 agrees at 7 bases. The germline V gene encodes CDR1 MNHNY and CDR2 SVGAGI (reference sequence). Germline trimming cut 7 bases from V and 4 bases from J; bases unmatched to any gene: 7. The CDR3 has 13 amino acids. The CDR3 sequence is CASTPRGQYEQYF. DNA for the CDR3: TGTGCCAGCACCCCACGGGGACAGTACGAGCAGTACTTC.